This TCR beta chain appears in the sequencing data of a study of shared clonotypes between healthy human individuals. General study findings and limits: It was anticipated that sequencing depth would influence how many clonotypes donors shared.

Nashville, Tennessee was home to all donors, who were Caucasian adults. This clone appeared once. Its antigen is unidentified. Libraries were prepared by immunoSEQ multiplex PCR; TCRdb keeps only in-frame clonotypes and omits some of them. Of under 600,000 clones listed, over 75% are singletons. Per the germline V gene, CDR1 is LNHNV and CDR2 is YYDKDF (reference sequence). The CDR3 spans 14 residues. With 6 bases clipped from V and 5 bases from J, the junction kept 6 bases outside the gene matches. This chain uses TRBV15 with TRBJ1-1, with 10 bases lining up with TRBD1. This TCR was sampled from a middle-aged woman in good health. Some clones in this sample may be carry-over from other donors' samples. Sequencing used PBMCs. The CDR3 nucleotides are TGTGCCACCAGGCCTTCGGGACAGGGGACTGAAGCTTTCTTT. It encodes CATRPSGQGTEAFF.